What follows are 18 T cell receptor beta chains derived from one specimen sequenced in a study of cytotoxic CD8 clonotypes in ibrutinib-treated CLL. The repertoire was sequenced with immunoSEQ multiplex PCR; TCRdb's copy has only in-frame clones and lacks some. The top ten hold approximately 3% of the sample, which has about 160,000 clones, around nine tenths seen once. The sample here was PBMCs, taken at disease progression, from a patient treated with ibrutinib. The receptors shown here come from a human donor with chronic lymphocytic leukemia.

V usage is TRBV7-9 and J usage is TRBJ1-5; TRBD1 agrees at 7 bases. CDR1 is SEHNR and CDR2 is FQNEAQ in the germline V gene (reference sequence). This CDR3 is 13 amino acids long. Unmatched junction bases numbered 5, after V lost 5 bases and J lost 7 bases. The CDR3 coding sequence is TGTGCCAGCAGCCCAGGGGGGGGCCAGCCCCAGCATTTT. The encoded protein is CASSPGGGQPQHF.

The V and J genes are TRBV9 and TRBJ2-7, with a tentative D call TRBD1 (7 bases). Looked up from germline, CDR1 is SGDLS and CDR2 is YYNGEE. The ends were cut back, 3 bases at V and 3 bases at J, with 16 bases in the middle. The CDR3 sequence is 15 residues long. This CDR3 is CASSAQGGGYYEQYF. The CDR3 DNA sequence: TGTGCCAGCAGCGCCCAGGGGGGAGGCTACTACGAGCAGTACTTC.

The rearrangement links TRBV12-5 to TRBJ2-1, with TRBD2 identical over 10 bases. The V and J ends lost 0 bases and 7 bases, in that order; junction bases with no gene match: 9. The germline V gene has CDR1 LGHNT and CDR2 FRNRAP. The CDR3 has 17 amino acids. CDR3 nucleotides: TGTGCTAGTGGTTTGGTAGGCGCTAGCGGGAGAATGAATGAGCAGTTCTTC. Translated: CASGLVGASGRMNEQFF. Using reference TRBV12-5 and TRBJ2-1 for the parts outside the CDR3, the full variable domain is DARVTQTPRHKVTEMGQEVTMRCQPILGHNTVFWYRQTMMQGLELLAYFRNRAPLDDSGMPKDRFSAEMPDATLATLKIQPSEPRDSAVYFCASGLVGASGRMNEQFFGPGTRLTVL.

The chain has TRBV6-5 and TRBJ2-3; D possibly uses TRBD1 or TRBD2 (6 bases each). The CDR3 totals 15 residues. Trimming pared 2 bases from V and 3 bases from J, leaving 12 bases between. From germline, CDR1 is MNHEY and CDR2 SVGAGI. CDR3 protein: CASSYREGGTDTQYF. CDR3 coding DNA: TGTGCCAGCAGTTACCGCGAGGGGGGTACAGATACGCAGTATTTT.

This clone was seen a single time. The rearrangement joins TRBV7-3 to TRBJ2-7; 9 bases are a match to TRBD2. V shed 4 bases and J 11 bases; nucleotides not matched to a gene: 15. The length of the CDR3 is 15 residues. Germline V gene lookup returns CDR1 SGHTA and CDR2 FQGTGA. The chain's CDR3 is CASSSLGGAGGRKYF. DNA for the CDR3: TGTGCCAGCAGCTCCCTCGGGGGAGCGGGAGGTCGGAAGTACTTC.

The CDR3 spells CASRSQIAGEDTQYF. CDR3 bases: TGTGCCAGCAGGAGCCAAATAGCGGGAGAAGATACGCAGTATTTT. J is TRBJ2-3 and V is TRBV27; 9 bases are a match to TRBD2. Germline V gene lookup returns CDR1 MNHEY and CDR2 SMNVEV (reference sequence). This CDR3 spans 15 amino acids. V trimming: 6 bases; J trimming: 5 bases; junction bases outside the gene matches: 9.

J is TRBJ1-1 and V is TRBV19; D not resolved. CDR1 and CDR2 from the germline V gene are LNHDA and SQIVND (reference sequence). V lost 3 bases, J lost 2 bases, and 10 bases lay in between. The CDR3 is made up of 14 amino acids. The CDR3 DNA sequence: TGTGCCAGTAGTATTGAGCACCGAAACACTGAAGCTTTCTTT. Its translation is CASSIEHRNTEAFF.

V usage is TRBV9 and J usage is TRBJ2-5, with 9 positions matching TRBD2. CDR1 and CDR2 (germline): SGDLS, YYNGEE. The CDR3 totals 15 residues. The ends lost 0 bases at V and 4 bases at J; junction bases unmatched: 4. CDR3 nucleotides: TGTGCCAGCAGCGTAGCTCCTAGCGGGACAGAGACCCAGTACTTC. It translates to CASSVAPSGTETQYF.

This chain connects TRBV4-2 to TRBJ2-7; 7 bases align to TRBD2. Germline-derived CDR1 and CDR2 are LGHNA and YNFKEQ. V dropped 3 bases and J dropped 7; count of bases not matched to a gene: 9. There are 14 residues in the CDR3. The CDR3 protein is CASSQAGLVQEQYF. CDR3 sequence (DNA): TGTGCCAGCAGCCAGGCAGGACTAGTTCAAGAGCAGTACTTC.

V and J are TRBV19 and TRBJ1-1; D unresolved. The CDR3 has 13 amino acids. V was clipped by 3 bases and J by 5 bases, with 10 bases between them. The germline V gene has CDR1 LNHDA and CDR2 SQIVND (reference sequence). CDR3 protein: CASSIKVWTEAFF. Here the CDR3 DNA reads TGTGCCAGTAGTATCAAAGTATGGACTGAAGCTTTCTTT.

The chain recombines TRBV29-1 with TRBJ1-1; D unresolved. Germline CDR1 is SQVTM and CDR2 is ANQGSEA. The CDR3 extends over 12 amino acids. V dropped 1 base and J dropped 5 bases, with 8 bases sitting between them. CDR3 nucleotide sequence: TGCAGCGTTGAAGGGACGGGGACTGAAGCTTTCTTT. Amino acids: CSVEGTGTEAFF.

The CDR3 reads CASSPPKEYSGNTIYF. CDR3 sequence (DNA): TGTGCCAGCTCACCACCTAAAGAATACTCTGGAAACACCATATATTTT. This rearrangement joins TRBV18 to TRBJ1-3; unclear D gene. V lost 0 bases to trimming and J lost 0 bases, with 9 bases between them. The CDR3 is 16 residues long. The germline gives CDR1 KGHSH, CDR2 LQKENI.

V usage is TRBV5-5 and J usage is TRBJ1-5; no firm D call. The CDR3 extends over 12 amino acids. V lost 2 bases and J 5 bases, leaving 5 bases between the germline ends. Germline V lookup: CDR1 SGHKS, CDR2 YYEKEE (reference sequence). The CDR3 loop is CASSLAHQPQHF. The CDR3 DNA sequence: TGTGCCAGCAGCTTAGCTCATCAGCCCCAGCATTTT. Filled out from reference TRBV5-5 and TRBJ1-5, the complete variable domain reads DAGVTQSPTHLIKTRGQQVTLRCSPISGHKSVSWYQQVLGQGPQFIFQYYEKEERGRGNFPDRFSARQFPNYSSELNVNALLLGDSALYLCASSLAHQPQHFGDGTRLSIL.

Only one count was recorded for this clone. The J gene is TRBJ1-2, the V gene TRBV19; no clear D gene. CDR1 and CDR2 (germline): LNHDA, SQIVND (reference sequence). The CDR3 extends over 14 amino acids. Trimming removed 7 bases from V and 1 base from J, with 13 bases in between. The CDR3 spells CASTRTPGNYGYTF. The CDR3 nucleotides read TGTGCCAGTACTCGCACCCCGGGTAACTATGGCTACACCTTC.

This CDR3 is CASSIGRTIGELFF. The CDR3, as DNA: TGTGCCAGTAGTATAGGTCGTACCATCGGGGAGCTGTTTTTT. The gene calls are TRBV19 and TRBJ2-2; D call uncertain. CDR1 and CDR2 from the germline V gene are LNHDA and SQIVND (reference sequence). Trimming removed 1 base at V and 7 bases at J, with 10 bases between. The length of the CDR3 is 14 residues.

To note about this clone: A read error may account for a junction end that differs from germline. The chain joins TRBV4-1 to TRBJ1-5; D remains ambiguous. From germline, CDR1 is MGHRA and CDR2 YSYEKL. This CDR3 has 13 residues. Here the CDR3 DNA reads TGCGCCAGCAGCCAAGATAGCTATCAGCCCCAGCATTTT. Its protein product is CASSQDSYQPQHF.

The chain joins TRBV19 to TRBJ2-3; D is possibly TRBD1 or TRBD2 (6 bases each). Germline CDR1 is LNHDA and CDR2 is SQIVND (reference sequence). V shed 5 bases and J shed 0 bases, with 18 bases lying between them. CDR3 length: 17 residues. The CDR3, as DNA: TGTGCCAGTAGTCCCTATACTGTGGGGGGCAGCACAGATACGCAGTATTTT. As protein: CASSPYTVGGSTDTQYF.

This clone has just a few counts. The sample has other DNA sequences that encode this CDR3 too. This CDR3 reads CASSVGPSGRYNEQFF. CDR3 in DNA: TGTGCCAGCAGCGTAGGTCCCAGCGGGAGGTACAATGAGCAGTTCTTC. J is TRBJ2-1 and V is TRBV9; TRBD2 matches 9 bases. The CDR3 contains 16 residues. Germline values: CDR1 SGDLS, CDR2 YYNGEE. After removal of 0 bases from V and 4 bases from J, the junction contained 5 bases not matched to a gene.